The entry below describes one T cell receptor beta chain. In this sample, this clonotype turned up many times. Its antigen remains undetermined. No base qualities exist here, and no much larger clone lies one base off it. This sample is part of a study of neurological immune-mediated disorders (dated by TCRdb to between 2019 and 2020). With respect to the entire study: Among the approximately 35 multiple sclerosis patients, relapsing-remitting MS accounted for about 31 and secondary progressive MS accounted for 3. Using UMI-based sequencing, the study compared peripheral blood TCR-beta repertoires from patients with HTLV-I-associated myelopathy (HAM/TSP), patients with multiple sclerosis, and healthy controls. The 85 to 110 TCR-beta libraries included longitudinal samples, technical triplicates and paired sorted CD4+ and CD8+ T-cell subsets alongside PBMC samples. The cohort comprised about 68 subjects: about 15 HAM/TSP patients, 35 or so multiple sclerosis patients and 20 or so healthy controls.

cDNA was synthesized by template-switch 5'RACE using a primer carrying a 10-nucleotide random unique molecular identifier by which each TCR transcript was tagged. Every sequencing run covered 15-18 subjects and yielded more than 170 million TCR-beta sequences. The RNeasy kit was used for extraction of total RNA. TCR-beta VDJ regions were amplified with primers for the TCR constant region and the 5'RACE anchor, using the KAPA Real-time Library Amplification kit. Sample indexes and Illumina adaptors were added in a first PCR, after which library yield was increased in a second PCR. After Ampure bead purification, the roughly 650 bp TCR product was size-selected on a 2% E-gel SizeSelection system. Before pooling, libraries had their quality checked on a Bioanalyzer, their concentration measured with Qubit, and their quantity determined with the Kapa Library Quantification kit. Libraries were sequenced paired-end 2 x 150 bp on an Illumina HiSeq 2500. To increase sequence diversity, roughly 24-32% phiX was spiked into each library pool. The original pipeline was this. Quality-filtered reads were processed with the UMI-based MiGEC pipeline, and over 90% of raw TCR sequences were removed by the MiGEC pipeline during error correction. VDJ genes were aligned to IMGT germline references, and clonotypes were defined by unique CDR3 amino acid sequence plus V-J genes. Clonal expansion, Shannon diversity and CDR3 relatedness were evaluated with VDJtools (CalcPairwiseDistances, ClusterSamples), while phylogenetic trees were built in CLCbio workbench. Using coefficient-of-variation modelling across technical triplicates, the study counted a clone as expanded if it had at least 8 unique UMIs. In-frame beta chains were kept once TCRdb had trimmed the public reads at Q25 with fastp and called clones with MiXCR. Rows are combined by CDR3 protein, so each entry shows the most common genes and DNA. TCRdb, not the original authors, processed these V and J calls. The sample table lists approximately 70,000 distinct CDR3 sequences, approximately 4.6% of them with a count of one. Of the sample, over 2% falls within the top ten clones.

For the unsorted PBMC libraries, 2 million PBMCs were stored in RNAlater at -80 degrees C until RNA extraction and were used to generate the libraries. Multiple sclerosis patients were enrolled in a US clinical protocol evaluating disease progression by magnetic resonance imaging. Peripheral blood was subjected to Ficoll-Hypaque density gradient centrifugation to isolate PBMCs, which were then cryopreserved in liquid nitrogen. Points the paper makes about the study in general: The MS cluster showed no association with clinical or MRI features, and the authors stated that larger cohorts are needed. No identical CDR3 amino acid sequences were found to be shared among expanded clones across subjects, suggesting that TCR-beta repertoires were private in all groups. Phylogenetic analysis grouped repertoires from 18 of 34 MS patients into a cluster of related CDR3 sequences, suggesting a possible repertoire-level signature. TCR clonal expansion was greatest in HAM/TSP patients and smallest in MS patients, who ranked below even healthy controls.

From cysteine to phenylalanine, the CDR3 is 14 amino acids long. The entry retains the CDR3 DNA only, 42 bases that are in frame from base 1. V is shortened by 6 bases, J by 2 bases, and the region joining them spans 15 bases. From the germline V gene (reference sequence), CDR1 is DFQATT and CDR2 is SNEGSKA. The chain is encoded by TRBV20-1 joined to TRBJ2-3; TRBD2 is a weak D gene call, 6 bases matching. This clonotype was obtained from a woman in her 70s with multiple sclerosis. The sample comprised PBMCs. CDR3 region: CSAGRGGITDTQYF. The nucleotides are TGCAGTGCGGGAAGGGGAGGAATCACAGATACGCAGTATTTT.